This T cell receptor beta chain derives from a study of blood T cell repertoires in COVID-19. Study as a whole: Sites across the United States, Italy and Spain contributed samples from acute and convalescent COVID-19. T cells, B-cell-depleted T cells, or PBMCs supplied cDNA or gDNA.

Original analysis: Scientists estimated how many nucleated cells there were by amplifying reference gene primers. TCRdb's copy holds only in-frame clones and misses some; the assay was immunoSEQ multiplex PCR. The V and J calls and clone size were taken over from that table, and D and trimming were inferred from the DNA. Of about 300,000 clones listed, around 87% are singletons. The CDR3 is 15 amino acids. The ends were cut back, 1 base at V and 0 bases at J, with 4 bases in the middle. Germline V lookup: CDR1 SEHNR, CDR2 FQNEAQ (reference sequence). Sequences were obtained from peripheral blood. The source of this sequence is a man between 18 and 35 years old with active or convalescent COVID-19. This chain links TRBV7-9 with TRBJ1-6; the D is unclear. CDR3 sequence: CASSLGSSYNSPLHF. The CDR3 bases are TGTGCCAGCAGCTTAGGTAGCTCCTATAATTCACCCCTCCACTTT.